Sequencing of this T cell receptor (beta chain) was carried out in a study of shared clonotypes between healthy human individuals. J gave up 3 bases and V 0 bases, and 0 bases lay outside the gene matches. The CDR3 is made up of 15 amino acids. Germline CDR1 and CDR2: LGHNA and YSLEER. Study-level findings and limits: With a few donors compared, roughly 4.9% of naive CD4 clonotypes were shared. Rarefaction gave evidence that sorted-subset sequencing remained incomplete despite large depth.

A note on this clone: The antigen remains undetermined. Other DNA sequences within the sample encode an identical CDR3.

Sequencing was performed with immunoSEQ multiplex PCR; in TCRdb, only in-frame clones are kept and a portion is missing. The table shows a few million clones, with more than 90% occurring only once. All donors were healthy HIV-negative adults lacking recent acute infections or vaccinations. This chain uses TRBV4-3 with TRBJ2-3, with 10 bases aligning to TRBD1. The sequenced material came from naive CD4+ T cells sorted from blood. Stated subset: CD45RA+ positively selected. The source of this sequence is a man between 18 and 35 years old in good health. Here the CDR3 DNA reads TGCGCCAGCAGCCAAGAGGGACAGGGGACAGATACGCAGTATTTT. This translates into CASSQEGQGTDTQYF.